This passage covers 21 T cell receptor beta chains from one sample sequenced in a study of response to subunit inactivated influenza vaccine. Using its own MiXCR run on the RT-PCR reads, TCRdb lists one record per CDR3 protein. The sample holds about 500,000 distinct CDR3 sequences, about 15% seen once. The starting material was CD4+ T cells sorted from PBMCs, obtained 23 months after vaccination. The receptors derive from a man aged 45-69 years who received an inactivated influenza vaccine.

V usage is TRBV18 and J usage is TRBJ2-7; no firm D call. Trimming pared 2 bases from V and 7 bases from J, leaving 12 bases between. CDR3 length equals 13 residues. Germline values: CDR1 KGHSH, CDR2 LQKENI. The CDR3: CASSPASVGEQYF. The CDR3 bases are TGTGCCAGCTCACCAGCCTCCGTGGGGGAGCAGTACTTC.

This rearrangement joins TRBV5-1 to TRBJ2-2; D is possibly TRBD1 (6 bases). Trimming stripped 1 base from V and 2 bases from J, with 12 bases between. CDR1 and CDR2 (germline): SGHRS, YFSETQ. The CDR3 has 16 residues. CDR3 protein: CASSLPPGHNTGELFF. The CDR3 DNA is TGCGCCAGCAGCTTGCCCCCGGGACATAACACCGGGGAGCTGTTTTTT.

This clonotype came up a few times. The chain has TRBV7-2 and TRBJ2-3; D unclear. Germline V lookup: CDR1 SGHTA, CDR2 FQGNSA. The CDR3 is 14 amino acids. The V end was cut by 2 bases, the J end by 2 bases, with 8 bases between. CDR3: CASSLSGYTDTQYF. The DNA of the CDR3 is TGTGCCAGCAGCTTATCCGGGTACACAGATACGCAGTATTTT.

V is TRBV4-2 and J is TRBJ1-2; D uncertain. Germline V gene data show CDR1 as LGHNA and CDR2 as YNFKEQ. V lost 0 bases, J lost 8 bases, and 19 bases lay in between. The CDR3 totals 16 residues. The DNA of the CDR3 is TGTGCCAGCAGCCAAGATTCGATGGGCGGGTATGAAGGCTACACCTTC. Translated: CASSQDSMGGYEGYTF.

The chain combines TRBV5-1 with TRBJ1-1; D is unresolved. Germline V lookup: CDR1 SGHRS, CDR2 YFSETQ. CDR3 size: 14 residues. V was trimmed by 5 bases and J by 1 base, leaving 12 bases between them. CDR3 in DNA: TGCGCCAGCAGAGAAGGGAGCGGGAACACTGAAGCTTTCTTT. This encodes CASREGSGNTEAFF.

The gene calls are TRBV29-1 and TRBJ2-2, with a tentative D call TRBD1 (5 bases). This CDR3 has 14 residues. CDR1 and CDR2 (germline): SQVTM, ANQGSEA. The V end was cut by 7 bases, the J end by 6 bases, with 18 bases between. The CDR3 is CSAREGAIAGELFF. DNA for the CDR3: TGCAGCGCCCGAGAAGGGGCTATCGCCGGGGAGCTGTTTTTT.

The chain's CDR3 is CASSSRDGNTEAFF. CDR3 bases: TGTGCCAGCAGCTCACGGGACGGGAACACTGAAGCTTTCTTT. The rearrangement links TRBV7-8 to TRBJ1-1, with TRBD1 as a possible D gene (5 bases). Germline CDR1 and CDR2: SGHVS and FQNEAQ. The CDR3 has 14 residues. Trimming pared 4 bases from V and 1 base from J, leaving 10 bases between.

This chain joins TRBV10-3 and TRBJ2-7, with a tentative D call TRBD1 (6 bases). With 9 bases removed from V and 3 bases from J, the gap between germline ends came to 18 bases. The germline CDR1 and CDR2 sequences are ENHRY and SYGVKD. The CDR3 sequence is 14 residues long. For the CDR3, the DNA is TGTGCCATAGGGTCGGCAGGGGCTGACTACGAGCAGTACTTC. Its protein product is CAIGSAGADYEQYF.

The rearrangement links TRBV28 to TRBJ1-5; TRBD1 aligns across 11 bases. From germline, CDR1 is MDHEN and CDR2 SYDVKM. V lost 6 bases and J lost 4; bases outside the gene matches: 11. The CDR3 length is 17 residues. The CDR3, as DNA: TGTGCCAGCAGCCACGGACAGGGGGCGCGAGGAAATCAGCCCCAGCATTTT. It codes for CASSHGQGARGNQPQHF. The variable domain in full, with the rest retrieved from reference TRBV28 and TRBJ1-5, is DVKVTQSSRYLVKRTGEKVFLECVQDMDHENMFWYRQDPGLGLRLIYFSYDVKMKEKGDIPEGYSVSREKKERFSLILESASTNQTSMYLCASSHGQGARGNQPQHFGDGTRLSIL.

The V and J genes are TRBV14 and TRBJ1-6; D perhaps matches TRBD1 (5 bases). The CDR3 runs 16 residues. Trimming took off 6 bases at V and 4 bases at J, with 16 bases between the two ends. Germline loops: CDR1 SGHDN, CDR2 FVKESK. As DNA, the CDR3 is TGTGCCAGCAGAGGTACAGGAAACTGGTATAATTCACCCCTCCACTTT. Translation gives CASRGTGNWYNSPLHF.

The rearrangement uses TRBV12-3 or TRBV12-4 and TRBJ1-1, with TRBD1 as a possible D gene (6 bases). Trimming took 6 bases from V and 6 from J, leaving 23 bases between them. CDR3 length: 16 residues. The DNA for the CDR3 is TGTGCCAGCAGGCAAGGGAGGGGCAGGGGAGTCGCTGAAGCTTTCTTT. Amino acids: CASRQGRGRGVAEAFF.

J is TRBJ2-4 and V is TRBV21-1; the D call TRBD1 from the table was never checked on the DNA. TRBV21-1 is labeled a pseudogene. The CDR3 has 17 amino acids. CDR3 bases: TGTGCCAGCACCGATCCAGGGACAGGGGTAGCCAAAAACATTCAGTACTTC. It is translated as CASTDPGTGVAKNIQYF.

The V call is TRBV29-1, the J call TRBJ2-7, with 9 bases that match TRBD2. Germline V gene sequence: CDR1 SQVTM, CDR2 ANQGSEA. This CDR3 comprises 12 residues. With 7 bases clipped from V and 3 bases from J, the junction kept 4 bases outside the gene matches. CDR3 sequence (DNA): TGCAGCGGGACTAGCGCCGACTACGAGCAGTACTTC. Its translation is CSGTSADYEQYF.

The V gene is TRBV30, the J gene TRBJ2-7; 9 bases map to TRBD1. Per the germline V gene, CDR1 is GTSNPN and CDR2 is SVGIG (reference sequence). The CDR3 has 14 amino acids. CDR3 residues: CAGEMGQGVYEQYF. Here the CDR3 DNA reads TGTGCGGGTGAAATGGGACAGGGTGTCTACGAGCAGTACTTC.

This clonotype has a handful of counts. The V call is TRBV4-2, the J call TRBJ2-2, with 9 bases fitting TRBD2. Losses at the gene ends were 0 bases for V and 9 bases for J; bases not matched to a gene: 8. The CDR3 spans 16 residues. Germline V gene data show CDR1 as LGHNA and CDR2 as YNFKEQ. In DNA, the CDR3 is TGTGCCAGCAGCCAAGAGGAGGGGACTAGCAAACGGGAGCTGTTTTTT. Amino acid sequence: CASSQEEGTSKRELFF.

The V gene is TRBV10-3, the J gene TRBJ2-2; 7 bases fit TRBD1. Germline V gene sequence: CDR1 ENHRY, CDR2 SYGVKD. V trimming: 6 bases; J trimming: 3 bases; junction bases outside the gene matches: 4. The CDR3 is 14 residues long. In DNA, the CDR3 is TGTGCCATCAGGACAGGGAGTTACACCGGGGAGCTGTTTTTT. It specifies CAIRTGSYTGELFF.

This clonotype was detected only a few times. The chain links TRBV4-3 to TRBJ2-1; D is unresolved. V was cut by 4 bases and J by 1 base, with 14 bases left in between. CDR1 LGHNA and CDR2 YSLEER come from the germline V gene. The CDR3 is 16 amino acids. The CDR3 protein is CASSRAPLTSYNEQFF. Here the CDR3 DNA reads TGCGCCAGCAGCCGAGCTCCTCTGACTTCCTACAATGAGCAGTTCTTC.

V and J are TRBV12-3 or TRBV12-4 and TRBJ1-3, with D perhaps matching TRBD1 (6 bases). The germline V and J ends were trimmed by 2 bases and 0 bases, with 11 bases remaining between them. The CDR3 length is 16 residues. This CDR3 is CASSLRGATSGNTIYF. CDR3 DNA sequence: TGTGCCAGCAGTTTACGGGGGGCCACCTCTGGAAACACCATATATTTT.

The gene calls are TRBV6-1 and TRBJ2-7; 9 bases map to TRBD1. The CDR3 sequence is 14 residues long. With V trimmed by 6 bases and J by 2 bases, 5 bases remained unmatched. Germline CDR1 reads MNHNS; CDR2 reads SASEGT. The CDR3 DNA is TGTGCCAGCAGAACGGGACAGGGAGCCTACGAGCAGTACTTC. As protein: CASRTGQGAYEQYF.

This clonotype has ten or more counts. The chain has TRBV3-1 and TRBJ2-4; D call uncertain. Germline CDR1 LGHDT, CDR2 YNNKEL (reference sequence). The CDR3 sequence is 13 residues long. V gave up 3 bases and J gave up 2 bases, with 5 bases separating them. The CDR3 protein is CASSHGTKNIQYF. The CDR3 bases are TGTGCCAGCAGCCATGGTACCAAAAACATTCAGTACTTC.

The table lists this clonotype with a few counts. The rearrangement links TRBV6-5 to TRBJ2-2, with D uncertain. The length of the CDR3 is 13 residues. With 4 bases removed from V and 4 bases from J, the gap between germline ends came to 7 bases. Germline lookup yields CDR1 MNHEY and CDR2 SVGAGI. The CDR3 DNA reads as TGTGCCAGCAGTTCCCCGGGCACCGGGGAGCTGTTTTTT. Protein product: CASSSPGTGELFF.